Shown below are 29 T cell receptor beta chains from a single sample sequenced in a study of blood T cell repertoires in COVID-19. Libraries were prepared by immunoSEQ multiplex PCR; TCRdb keeps only in-frame clonotypes and omits some of them. Among about 420,000 clones listed, approximately 90% were seen once. Sequencing was performed on peripheral blood. These receptors all come from a young man with COVID-19, enrolled during active disease.

This clone was picked up one time. The CDR3 DNA reads as TGTGCCAGCAGCCTATCTGGCGGCTACGAGCAGTACTTC. Translation: CASSLSGGYEQYF. The chain uses TRBV7-2 and TRBJ2-7; D is uncertain. This CDR3 contains 13 residues. Germline V CDR1 and CDR2: SGHTA, FQGNSA. Trimming removed 5 bases at V and 3 bases at J, with 11 bases between.

The chain joins TRBV2 to TRBJ2-2; unclear D gene. The CDR3 contains 15 residues. From germline, CDR1 is SNHLY and CDR2 FYNNEI. V lost 6 bases and J lost 0, with 11 bases in between. CDR3 in amino acids: CASSLAVPNTGELFF. In DNA, the CDR3 is TGTGCCAGCAGCTTAGCCGTTCCGAACACCGGGGAGCTGTTTTTT.

V usage is TRBV14 and J usage is TRBJ2-7, with 13 nucleotides matching TRBD2. Trimming took 1 base from V and 7 from J; bases not matched to a gene: 4. The CDR3 spans 15 residues. Germline loops: CDR1 SGHDN, CDR2 FVKESK. CDR3 amino acids: CASSQAILAGGEQYF. CDR3 DNA sequence: TGTGCCAGCAGCCAAGCAATACTAGCGGGAGGGGAGCAGTACTTC.

This clone was seen a single time. The genes are TRBV7-9 and TRBJ1-5; TRBD1 agrees at 7 bases. The CDR3 loop spans 14 amino acids. Germline V gene lookup returns CDR1 SEHNR and CDR2 FQNEAQ (reference sequence). Trimming at V came to 7 bases and at J to 1 base, leaving 4 bases not matched to a gene. CDR3 nucleotide sequence: TGTGCCAGCAACAGACAGGGAAGCAATCAGCCCCAGCATTTT. It codes for CASNRQGSNQPQHF. Supplemented by reference TRBV7-9 and TRBJ1-5, the full variable domain reads DTGVSQNPRHKITKRGQNVTFRCDPISEHNRLYWYRQTLGQGPEFLTYFQNEAQLEKSRLLSDRFSAERPKGSFSTLEIQRTEQGDSAMYLCASNRQGSNQPQHFGDGTRLSIL.

The gene calls are TRBV5-1 and TRBJ2-3; TRBD2 matches at 13 bases. The CDR3 is made up of 16 amino acids. The V gene's germline CDR1 is SGHRS and CDR2 YFSETQ. V lost 4 bases to trimming and J lost 4 bases; unmatched junction nucleotides: 6. Written as DNA, the CDR3 is TGCGCCAGCAGCACCGGACTAGCGGGAGCATCAGATACGCAGTATTTT. As protein: CASSTGLAGASDTQYF.

The sample holds one count of this clone. This chain links TRBV6-5 with TRBJ1-6; possible D gene TRBD1, 6 bases. Germline V lookup: CDR1 MNHEY, CDR2 SVGAGI. V lost 6 bases to trimming and J lost 10 bases, with 19 bases between them. The CDR3 length is 15 residues. Here the CDR3 DNA reads TGTGCCAGCAGCCCCGGGGACACCTTAGGCTCACCCCTCCACTTT. It translates to CASSPGDTLGSPLHF.

The chain couples TRBV12-3 or TRBV12-4 to TRBJ1-1; no clear D. The CDR3 runs 13 residues. V lost 5 bases and J 3 bases, leaving 10 bases between the germline ends. The CDR3 loop is CASSNQEDTEAFF. CDR3 nucleotide sequence: TGTGCCAGCAGTAATCAGGAGGACACTGAAGCTTTCTTT.

J is TRBJ2-1 and V is TRBV4-1, with TRBD2 matching 9 bases. The V gene's germline CDR1 is MGHRA and CDR2 YSYEKL. V was pared by 3 bases and J by 0 bases, with 15 bases of the junction left unmatched. This CDR3 spans 20 amino acids. DNA of the CDR3: TGCGCCAGCAGCCACCCTGGGAGCGGGGGGACCCTTTCCTCCTACAATGAGCAGTTCTTC. As protein: CASSHPGSGGTLSSYNEQFF.

The gene calls are TRBV11-2 and TRBJ2-7; 10 nucleotides align to TRBD2. With 3 bases clipped from V and 3 bases from J, the junction kept 5 bases outside the gene matches. Germline V gene lookup returns CDR1 SGHAT and CDR2 FQNNGV. The CDR3 sequence is 15 residues long. As DNA, the CDR3 is TGTGCCAGCAGCTTCGGACTAGCGGAGGGCTACGAGCAGTACTTC. Translation: CASSFGLAEGYEQYF.

This chain links TRBV4-2 with TRBJ2-1; TRBD2 might be the D (5 bases). CDR1 LGHNA and CDR2 YNFKEQ come from the germline V gene. The CDR3 is made up of 13 amino acids. Trimming shortened V by 1 base and J by 8 bases, and 9 bases separated the two germline ends. Written as DNA, the CDR3 is TGTGCCAGCAGCCAAGGGACTCTCGATGAGCAGTTCTTC. Translation gives CASSQGTLDEQFF.

This clone has a handful of counts. The chain couples TRBV27 to TRBJ2-4; D is undetermined. V was shortened by 0 bases and J by 0 bases, with 9 bases between the two germline ends. CDR3 length: 16 amino acids. Germline CDR1 and CDR2: MNHEY and SMNVEV (reference sequence). CDR3 bases: TGTGCCAGCAGTTTATCTGCAAGCCTAGCCAAAAACATTCAGTACTTC. This encodes CASSLSASLAKNIQYF.

The chain links TRBV7-9 to TRBJ2-2; maybe TRBD2 (5 bases). The V end was cut by 1 base, the J end by 9 bases, with 15 bases between. CDR1 and CDR2 from the germline V gene are SEHNR and FQNEAQ (reference sequence). The CDR3 runs 15 residues. The CDR3 nucleotides read TGTGCCAGCAGCTTAGGCGGGCTCAATGCCAGGGAGCTGTTTTTT. As protein: CASSLGGLNARELFF.

CDR3 amino acids: CAWSVGALYEQYF. CDR3 in DNA: TGTGCCTGGAGTGTTGGGGCCCTCTACGAGCAGTACTTC. The chain uses TRBV30 and TRBJ2-7; D possibly corresponds to TRBD1 (5 bases). Deletions cut 0 bases from V and 3 bases from J, with 9 bases between. The CDR3 runs 13 residues. Germline V gene lookup returns CDR1 GTSNPN and CDR2 SVGIG (reference sequence).

Only one count was recorded for this clone. The genes are TRBV11-2 and TRBJ2-3; 11 bases are shared with TRBD2. There are 16 residues in the CDR3. Germline-derived CDR1 and CDR2 are SGHAT and FQNNGV. The J segment lost 3 bases and the V segment lost 1 base, leaving 3 bases of the junction unmatched. The CDR3 DNA reads TGTGCCAGCAGCTTAGTAGCGGGGGGGCCGACAGATACGCAGTATTTT. Its protein product is CASSLVAGGPTDTQYF.

V gene TRBV3-1 (or the pseudogene TRBV3-2) combines with J gene TRBJ2-5; D may be TRBD2 (6 bases). Between the trimmed V and J ends, which lost 4 bases and 2 bases, there was a span of 8 bases. CDR1 is LGHDT and CDR2 is YNNKEL in the germline V gene (reference sequence). CDR3 length: 13 residues. The CDR3 DNA sequence: TGTGCCAGCAGCCTCGGGACTCAAGAGACCCAGTACTTC. It translates to CASSLGTQETQYF.

The genes are TRBV18 and TRBJ2-7, with 8 bases identical to TRBD1. This CDR3 has 14 residues. The V gene's germline CDR1 is KGHSH and CDR2 LQKENI. The trim removed 3 bases at V and 6 bases at J, leaving 7 bases unmatched. CDR3 DNA sequence: TGTGCCAGCTCACCCGCGGGACAGGAGGGCGAGCAGTACTTC. This translates into CASSPAGQEGEQYF.

The gene calls are TRBV5-5 and TRBJ2-7; TRBD1 is a possible D gene (5 bases). The CDR3 runs to 15 residues. V was cut by 0 bases and J by 2 bases, with 12 bases left in between. Germline V gene lookup returns CDR1 SGHKS and CDR2 YYEKEE (reference sequence). In DNA form, the CDR3 reads TGTGCCAGCAGCTTGGAAAGGGGAAGAGCCTACGAGCAGTACTTC. Its protein is CASSLERGRAYEQYF.

The V call is TRBV24-1, the J call TRBJ2-2, with D perhaps TRBD1 (6 bases). Deletions cut 0 bases from V and 4 bases from J, with 8 bases between. Germline V gene lookup returns CDR1 KGHDR and CDR2 SFDVKD. The CDR3 loop spans 15 amino acids. The CDR3 nucleotides are TGTGCCACCAGTGATTTGGGGACACCCACCGGGGAGCTGTTTTTT. Protein product: CATSDLGTPTGELFF.

The chain carries TRBV18 and TRBJ1-1, with 9 positions matching TRBD1. CDR1 and CDR2 (germline): KGHSH, LQKENI. This CDR3 is 15 amino acids long. The trim removed 3 bases at V and 3 bases at J, leaving 5 bases unmatched. CDR3 coding DNA: TGTGCCAGCTCACCTGGGACAGGGTTGGACACTGAAGCTTTCTTT. Its translation: CASSPGTGLDTEAFF. The complete variable domain, with remaining parts taken from reference TRBV18 and TRBJ1-1, reads NAGVMQNPRHLVRRRGQEARLRCSPMKGHSHVYWYRQLPEEGLKFMVYLQKENIIDESGMPKERFSAEFPKEGPSILRIQQVVRGDSAAYFCASSPGTGLDTEAFFGQGTRLTVV.

This clone was counted only a few times. This chain links TRBV3-1 (or the pseudogene TRBV3-2) with TRBJ2-3, with 9 bases aligning to TRBD2. CDR1 is LGHDT and CDR2 is YNNKEL in the germline V gene (reference sequence). V shed 4 bases and J 5 bases; nucleotides not matched to a gene: 7. CDR3 length equals 15 residues. The CDR3 loop is CASSRSGAGGDTQYF. The CDR3 coding sequence is TGTGCCAGCAGCCGATCAGGAGCGGGAGGAGATACGCAGTATTTT.

V and J are TRBV19 and TRBJ1-2; TRBD1 is a possible D gene (6 bases). Germline-derived CDR1 and CDR2 are LNHDA and SQIVND (reference sequence). V dropped 2 bases and J dropped 8 bases, with 30 bases sitting between them. CDR3 length: 19 residues. The CDR3: CASSIQQGRYELLPEGYTF. The CDR3 DNA is TGTGCCAGTAGTATACAACAGGGCCGATACGAGCTTCTCCCTGAGGGCTACACCTTC.

The chain has TRBV7-6 and TRBJ2-3; a possible D gene is TRBD1 (5 bases). CDR3 length: 14 amino acids. Germline V gene sequence: CDR1 SGHVS, CDR2 FNYEAQ. V gave up 2 bases and J gave up 4 bases, with 10 bases separating them. The CDR3 nucleotides are TGTGCCAGCAGCTTATCAGTGACAGCAGATACGCAGTATTTT. Encoded protein: CASSLSVTADTQYF.

The CDR3 DNA is TGCGCCAGCAGCCAAACAACAGGGAATGGAAACACCATATATTTT. This encodes CASSQTTGNGNTIYF. The rearrangement joins TRBV4-1 to TRBJ1-3; a weak D match, TRBD1 (6 bases). From germline, CDR1 is MGHRA and CDR2 YSYEKL. The CDR3 contains 15 residues. Trimming shortened V by 2 bases and J by 3 bases, and 11 bases separated the two germline ends.

This sequence joins TRBV5-4 and TRBJ1-2; 11 positions agree with TRBD1. The CDR3 is made up of 15 amino acids. Germline trimming cut 3 bases from V and 4 bases from J; bases unmatched to any gene: 5. The germline V gene encodes CDR1 SGHNT and CDR2 YYREEE (reference sequence). The chain's CDR3 is CASSSTGTGGYGYTF. In nucleotides, the CDR3 is TGTGCCAGCAGCTCTACCGGGACAGGGGGCTATGGCTACACCTTC.

CDR3 amino acids: CASRQAHYEQYF. For the CDR3, the DNA is TGTGCCAGCAGACAGGCCCACTACGAGCAGTACTTC. This chain connects TRBV7-9 to TRBJ2-7; D is perhaps TRBD1 (5 bases). Trimming cost V 6 bases and J 3 bases, with 9 bases left between them. This CDR3 region has 12 residues. The germline V gene encodes CDR1 SEHNR and CDR2 FQNEAQ (reference sequence).

V gene TRBV7-7 combines with J gene TRBJ2-1, with a possible D match to TRBD2 (6 bases). Trimming cost V 5 bases and J 0 bases, with 14 bases left between them. Germline CDR1 is SSHAT and CDR2 is FNYEAQ (reference sequence). The CDR3 is made up of 16 amino acids. The CDR3 region has the DNA TGTGCCAGCAGCCTCGGCGGGGTGAGCTCCTACAATGAGCAGTTCTTC. It encodes CASSLGGVSSYNEQFF.

This clone was observed once. The rearrangement links TRBV27 to TRBJ2-3; 7 bases map to TRBD2. CDR3 size: 17 residues. V gave up 6 bases and J gave up 2 bases; unmatched junction bases: 14. The germline gives CDR1 MNHEY, CDR2 SMNVEV (reference sequence). In DNA, the CDR3 is TGTGCCAGCAGCCCCCGACAACTAGCGCCGAACACAGATACGCAGTATTTT. Protein product: CASSPRQLAPNTDTQYF.

This chain connects TRBV27 to TRBJ2-1; 10 nucleotides match TRBD2. This CDR3 is 17 amino acids long. CDR1 is MNHEY and CDR2 is SMNVEV in the germline V gene (reference sequence). Trimming took 2 bases from V and 4 from J; bases not matched to a gene: 8. CDR3 coding DNA: TGTGCCAGCAGTTTACGGCTAGCGGGGGCTGTATACAATGAGCAGTTCTTC. Protein: CASSLRLAGAVYNEQFF.

The chain is built from TRBV6-2 or TRBV6-3 and TRBJ1-2; tentative D call: TRBD1 (6 bases). Germline lookup yields CDR1 MNHEY and CDR2 SVGEGT. The CDR3 spans 13 residues. Trimming took 4 bases from V and 7 from J, leaving 13 bases between them. CDR3 loop: CASSSRGGSGYTF. The DNA for the CDR3 is TGTGCCAGCAGTTCTCGGGGGGGCTCTGGCTACACCTTC.